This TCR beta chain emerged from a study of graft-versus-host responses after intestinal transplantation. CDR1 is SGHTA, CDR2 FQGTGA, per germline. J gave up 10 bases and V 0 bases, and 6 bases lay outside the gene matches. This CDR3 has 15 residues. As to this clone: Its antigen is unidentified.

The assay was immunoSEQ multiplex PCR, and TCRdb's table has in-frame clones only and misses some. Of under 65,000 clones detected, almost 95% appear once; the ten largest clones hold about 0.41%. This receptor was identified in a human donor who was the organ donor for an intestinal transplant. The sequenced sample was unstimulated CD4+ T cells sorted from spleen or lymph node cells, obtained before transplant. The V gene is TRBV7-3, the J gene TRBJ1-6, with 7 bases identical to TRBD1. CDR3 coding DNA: TGTGCCAGCAGCTTAACTCGTCAGGGGGTCTCACCCCTCCACTTT. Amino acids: CASSLTRQGVSPLHF.